The 5 T cell receptor beta chains below all came from one sample that was sequenced in a study of cytomegalovirus exposure and HLA in healthy donors. With 60 Vbeta and 13 Jbeta primers, the PCR was carried out. Repertoires were generated with immunoSEQ multiplex PCR, while TCRdb's copy carries only in-frame clones and drops some. Of some 150,000 clones listed, roughly 80% are singletons. Sequenced input: PBMCs. These receptors were obtained from a man between 35 and 55 years old in good health and CMV-seropositive.

The rearrangement links TRBV10-2 to TRBJ2-7; 9 nucleotides match TRBD2. The J segment lost 5 bases and the V segment lost 6 bases, leaving 23 bases of the junction unmatched. Germline assignment: CDR1 WSHSY and CDR2 SAAADI. This CDR3 comprises 19 residues. CDR3 amino acids: CASSGTSLETKGGVNEQYF. CDR3 nucleotide sequence: TGCGCCAGCAGCGGGACTAGCTTGGAGACTAAAGGAGGGGTCAACGAGCAGTACTTC.

This chain joins TRBV9 and TRBJ2-1; D possibly corresponds to TRBD2 (5 bases). Germline lookup yields CDR1 SGDLS and CDR2 YYNGEE. The CDR3 spans 15 residues. V lost 0 bases and J 0 bases, leaving 7 bases between the germline ends. Here the CDR3 reads CASSVGADSYNEQFF. The DNA of the CDR3 is TGTGCCAGCAGCGTAGGAGCGGACTCCTACAATGAGCAGTTCTTC.

This chain links TRBV6-6 with TRBJ2-5; a weak D match, TRBD2 (5 bases). V lost 0 bases, J lost 4 bases, and 9 bases lay in between. Germline CDR1 and CDR2: MNHNY and SVGAGI (reference sequence). The CDR3 contains 14 residues. For the CDR3, the DNA is TGTGCCAGCAGTTACTCTGGACTGGGAGAGACCCAGTACTTC. Amino acid sequence: CASSYSGLGETQYF.

The V and J genes are TRBV27 and TRBJ1-1; TRBD1 is a possible D gene (5 bases). The CDR3 has 14 amino acids. Trimming took off 5 bases at V and 3 bases at J, with 13 bases between the two ends. The germline V gene has CDR1 MNHEY and CDR2 SMNVEV (reference sequence). As DNA, the CDR3 is TGTGCCAGCAGTCTAACCTGGGGGGACACTGAAGCTTTCTTT. Its protein is CASSLTWGDTEAFF.

The gene calls are TRBV7-7 and TRBJ2-1; 8 bases are shared with TRBD1. V gave up 3 bases and J gave up 2 bases; unmatched junction bases: 3. The germline V gene encodes CDR1 SSHAT and CDR2 FNYEAQ (reference sequence). The CDR3 spans 15 residues. CDR3 DNA: TGTGCCAGCAGCTTGGCCAGGGGGCCCTACAATGAGCAGTTCTTC. Protein: CASSLARGPYNEQFF.